One and the same sample provided the 10 T cell receptor beta chains below, sequenced in a study of control samples from healthy donors and cancer patients. Using immunoSEQ multiplex PCR, the repertoire was profiled, and TCRdb retains in-frame clones only, with some absent. The data contain about 250,000 clones, about four fifths of them seen just once; the ten biggest clones take up about 14%. The sequencing sample was made of PBMCs. The receptors shown here come from a woman aged 55-69 years with lung cancer.

The chain links TRBV6-1 to TRBJ2-3; 12 bases align to TRBD2. Germline V lookup: CDR1 MNHNS, CDR2 SASEGT. The CDR3 consists of 16 residues. The ends lost 4 bases at V and 5 bases at J; junction bases unmatched: 7. This chain's CDR3 is CASSVLAGGLGDTQYF. CDR3 nucleotides: TGTGCCAGCAGTGTACTAGCGGGAGGACTGGGAGATACGCAGTATTTT.

The chain joins TRBV25-1 to TRBJ2-3; D is unclear. The germline V and J ends were trimmed by 5 bases and 2 bases, with 2 bases remaining between them. This CDR3 spans 11 amino acids. Germline assignment: CDR1 MGHDK and CDR2 SYGVNS. The DNA for the CDR3 is TGTGCCAGCAGTACCACAGATACGCAGTATTTT. It is translated as CASSTTDTQYF.

The V call is TRBV3-1 (or the pseudogene TRBV3-2), the J call TRBJ2-1; D is uncertain. There are 14 residues in the CDR3. V dropped 1 base and J dropped 14 bases, with 18 bases sitting between them. Germline CDR1 LGHDT, CDR2 YNNKEL (reference sequence). CDR3 DNA: TGTGCCAGCAGCCAAGGGTCGGTTCCCACACGGGAGTTCTTC. As protein: CASSQGSVPTREFF.

The chain is built from TRBV29-1 and TRBJ1-2; unclear D gene. V gave up 7 bases and J gave up 2 bases, with 8 bases separating them. The germline V gene encodes CDR1 SQVTM and CDR2 ANQGSEA. The CDR3 extends over 11 amino acids. The chain's CDR3 is CSAVENYGYTF. The DNA for the CDR3 is TGCAGCGCGGTAGAGAACTATGGCTACACCTTC.

The CDR3 DNA reads as TGTGCCAGCACGGACAGGGTATCATCCTACGAGCAGTACTTC. Residues: CASTDRVSSYEQYF. The chain uses TRBV2 and TRBJ2-7; 8 bases agree with TRBD1. V lost 7 bases and J lost 1; bases outside the gene matches: 6. Germline CDR1 and CDR2: SNHLY and FYNNEI. This CDR3 contains 14 residues.

The chain carries TRBV2 and TRBJ2-5, with TRBD2 matching over 7 bases. The V segment lost 5 bases and the J segment 2 bases; nucleotides outside the gene matches: 8. Germline CDR1 SNHLY, CDR2 FYNNEI. The CDR3 covers 15 residues. The CDR3 DNA is TGTGCCAGCAGTCCGCCTAGCGGACGACAAGAGACCCAGTACTTC. Translated, it gives CASSPPSGRQETQYF. The complete variable domain, with remaining parts taken from reference TRBV2 and TRBJ2-5, reads EPEVTQTPSHQVTQMGQEVILRCVPISNHLYFYWYRQILGQKVEFLVSFYNNEISEKSEIFDDQFSVERPDGSNFTLKIRSTKLEDSAMYFCASSPPSGRQETQYFGPGTRLLVL.

The chain has TRBV24-1 and TRBJ2-1; D is possibly TRBD2 (6 bases). Deletions cut 6 bases from V and 12 bases from J, with 17 bases between. This CDR3 contains 13 residues. Germline V gene lookup returns CDR1 KGHDR and CDR2 SFDVKD. The CDR3, as DNA: TGTGCCACCAGTAGGTCTGGGGACTCAAGGCAGTTCTTC. This translates into CATSRSGDSRQFF.

The CDR3 DNA is TGTGCCAGCAGCGAACACCAATCACCCGCCTACGAGCAGTACTTC. Encoded protein: CASSEHQSPAYEQYF. The gene calls are TRBV9 and TRBJ2-7; D unresolved. Per germline, CDR1 SGDLS and CDR2 YYNGEE. The V end was cut by 3 bases, the J end by 2 bases, with 15 bases between. The CDR3 length is 15 residues.

V is TRBV2 and J is TRBJ1-2; no clear D gene. V was cut by 2 bases and J by 2 bases, with 3 bases left in between. CDR1 SNHLY and CDR2 FYNNEI come from the germline V gene. The CDR3 covers 12 residues. In DNA form, the CDR3 reads TGTGCCAGCAGTGAATTAAACTATGGCTACACCTTC. This sequence encodes CASSELNYGYTF.

V usage is TRBV19 and J usage is TRBJ1-6; possibly TRBD1 for D (5 bases). CDR3 size: 14 residues. The V and J ends lost 6 bases and 7 bases respectively, with 13 bases between them. The V gene's germline CDR1 is LNHDA and CDR2 SQIVND (reference sequence). The CDR3: CASREGTGNSPLHF. The CDR3 coding sequence is TGTGCCAGTAGAGAAGGGACGGGAAATTCACCCCTCCACTTT.